These 18 T cell receptor beta chains came from one sample sequenced in a study of blood T cell repertoires in COVID-19. The protocol was immunoSEQ multiplex PCR, while the TCRdb copy is restricted to in-frame clones and leaves out a portion. The profile shows around 200,000 clones, approximately 83% of them singletons. The sequenced material came from peripheral blood. The receptors originated from a middle-aged woman with COVID-19, enrolled during active disease.

The chain combines TRBV28 with TRBJ1-1, with 9 bases that match TRBD1. This CDR3 spans 13 amino acids. J was trimmed by 3 bases and V by 8 bases; bases with no gene match: 4. Germline V gives CDR1 MDHEN, CDR2 SYDVKM. The CDR3 spells CASRDRVDTEAFF. In DNA, the CDR3 is TGTGCCAGCCGGGACAGGGTTGACACTGAAGCTTTCTTT.

The V and J genes are TRBV10-1 and TRBJ2-3; TRBD1 matches 7 bases. The germline V gene has CDR1 WNHNN and CDR2 SYGVQD (reference sequence). V shed 8 bases, J shed 6 bases, and the junction held 5 bases outside the gene matches. The CDR3 is made up of 12 amino acids. Here the CDR3 DNA reads TGCGCCAGCGGATACAGGGGCGATACGCAGTATTTT. This sequence encodes CASGYRGDTQYF.

V usage is TRBV7-2 and J usage is TRBJ1-5; TRBD1 matches at 10 bases. CDR3 size: 17 residues. Germline V gene lookup returns CDR1 SGHTA and CDR2 FQGNSA. J lost 1 base, V lost 5 bases, and 8 bases had no gene match. CDR3 DNA sequence: TGTGCCAGCAGCCCCCGGGACAGGGGTTGGAGCAATCAGCCCCAGCATTTT. Translating it yields CASSPRDRGWSNQPQHF.

This chain's CDR3 is CASSQAGRGQAGELFF. CDR3 DNA sequence: TGCGCCAGCAGCCAAGCTGGCAGGGGGCAAGCCGGGGAGCTGTTTTTT. The chain carries TRBV4-1 and TRBJ2-2; 8 bases line up with TRBD1. Germline CDR1 is MGHRA and CDR2 is YSYEKL. The CDR3 is 16 residues long. V lost 1 base and J lost 6; bases outside the gene matches: 7.

V usage is TRBV28 and J usage is TRBJ1-2; 10 nucleotides match TRBD1. Germline values: CDR1 MDHEN, CDR2 SYDVKM. The CDR3 has 14 amino acids. V lost 3 bases and J lost 4; bases outside the gene matches: 2. CDR3 sequence reads: CASSFRTGGYGYTF. The CDR3 DNA is TGTGCCAGCAGTTTCCGGACAGGGGGCTATGGCTACACCTTC.

The chain couples TRBV28 to TRBJ2-2; a weak D match, TRBD2 (5 bases). Trimming took off 3 bases at V and 0 bases at J, with 14 bases between the two ends. CDR1 MDHEN and CDR2 SYDVKM come from the germline V gene. The length of the CDR3 is 17 residues. CDR3 nucleotides: TGTGCCAGCAGTTTCGTCTTCCGGCGGGCGAACACCGGGGAGCTGTTTTTT. Its protein is CASSFVFRRANTGELFF.

The chain is built from TRBV29-1 and TRBJ2-5; 7 nucleotides align to TRBD1. With V trimmed by 4 bases and J by 4 bases, 6 bases remained unmatched. This CDR3 comprises 13 residues. Germline V gives CDR1 SQVTM, CDR2 ANQGSEA. The chain's CDR3 is CSVGRTGSETQYF. In DNA, the CDR3 is TGCAGCGTTGGAAGGACAGGATCAGAGACCCAGTACTTC.

This chain links TRBV18 with TRBJ1-5; 7 bases are shared with TRBD1. The CDR3 loop spans 17 amino acids. V was clipped by 4 bases and J by 0 bases; unmatched bases: 9. CDR1 KGHSH and CDR2 LQKENI come from the germline V gene. This CDR3 reads CASSLNRGLYSNQPQHF. In DNA, the CDR3 is TGTGCCAGCTCACTCAATAGGGGGCTCTATAGCAATCAGCCCCAGCATTTT.

The V and J genes are TRBV4-1 and TRBJ2-1; 9 bases are shared with TRBD2. The CDR3 covers 16 residues. Germline assignment: CDR1 MGHRA and CDR2 YSYEKL. V gave up 5 bases and J gave up 7 bases; unmatched junction bases: 12. This chain's CDR3 is CASSVGRGGRSNEQFF. The CDR3 region has the DNA TGCGCCAGCAGCGTGGGGCGGGGGGGCCGGTCGAATGAGCAGTTCTTC.

The chain uses TRBV6-1 and TRBJ2-3; 14 bases align to TRBD2. This CDR3 is 17 amino acids long. V lost 3 bases, J lost 8 bases, and 10 bases stayed unmatched. CDR1 is MNHNS and CDR2 is SASEGT in the germline V gene. The CDR3 protein is CASSDHETSGGAATQYF. CDR3 nucleotides: TGTGCCAGCAGTGATCACGAGACTAGCGGGGGGGCAGCTACGCAGTATTTT.

This clone has a single count. The V gene is TRBV18, the J gene TRBJ1-3; D is undetermined. Germline assignment: CDR1 KGHSH and CDR2 LQKENI. Trimming took 3 bases from V and 0 from J, leaving 6 bases between them. The CDR3 loop spans 14 amino acids. CDR3 sequence: CASSPQFSGNTIYF. CDR3 nucleotide sequence: TGTGCCAGCTCACCCCAGTTCTCTGGAAACACCATATATTTT.

This chain joins TRBV28 and TRBJ1-2; D gene uncertain. Trimming removed 3 bases at V and 2 bases at J, with 7 bases between. Germline V CDR1 and CDR2: MDHEN, SYDVKM. CDR3 size: 13 residues. The CDR3 DNA follows: TGTGCCAGCAGTTTGAGAGGGAACTATGGCTACACCTTC. Translated, it gives CASSLRGNYGYTF.

The chain carries TRBV7-6 and TRBJ1-6; the D is unclear. CDR1 is SGHVS, CDR2 FNYEAQ, per germline. V was clipped by 5 bases and J by 7 bases, with 12 bases between them. The CDR3 extends over 14 amino acids. The CDR3 DNA follows: TGTGCCAGCAGCAGAGAGACGGGGAATTCACCCCTCCACTTT. It specifies CASSRETGNSPLHF.

The chain links TRBV28 to TRBJ1-5; a possible D gene is TRBD1 (5 bases). Germline V CDR1 and CDR2: MDHEN, SYDVKM. Trimming took 5 bases from V and 6 from J, leaving 17 bases between them. This CDR3 comprises 15 residues. CDR3 in amino acids: CASSPAQGRSQPQHF. The CDR3 DNA sequence: TGTGCCAGCAGTCCCGCCCAGGGAAGGAGTCAGCCCCAGCATTTT. Drawing the rest from reference TRBV28 and TRBJ1-5, the complete variable domain is DVKVTQSSRYLVKRTGEKVFLECVQDMDHENMFWYRQDPGLGLRLIYFSYDVKMKEKGDIPEGYSVSREKKERFSLILESASTNQTSMYLCASSPAQGRSQPQHFGDGTRLSIL.

V is TRBV18 and J is TRBJ2-7, with D possibly matching TRBD1 (5 bases). The CDR3 is 17 residues long. Germline CDR1 reads KGHSH; CDR2 reads LQKENI. V lost 5 bases and J lost 0, with 20 bases in between. CDR3 bases: TGTGCCAGCTCAGGACCCAGGGCTAAAGAGACCTCCTACGAGCAGTACTTC. The encoded protein is CASSGPRAKETSYEQYF.

V usage is TRBV6-5 and J usage is TRBJ2-1, with D tentatively TRBD2 (5 bases). The CDR3 contains 11 residues. Germline CDR1 is MNHEY and CDR2 is SVGAGI. Trimming removed 6 bases at V and 7 bases at J, with 7 bases between. The CDR3 bases are TGTGCCAGCAGCCTAGCTAATGAGCAGTTCTTC. Translation: CASSLANEQFF.

This CDR3 is CASRPQGTGELFF. The CDR3 DNA follows: TGTGCCAGCAGGCCTCAGGGGACCGGGGAGCTGTTTTTT. The chain is built from TRBV5-6 and TRBJ2-2, with D tentatively TRBD1 (6 bases). V lost 5 bases to trimming and J lost 5 bases, with 10 bases between them. The CDR3 runs to 13 residues. The germline V gene encodes CDR1 SGHDT and CDR2 YYEEEE.

The CDR3 loop is CASSFDRGDGAQHF. CDR3 DNA: TGTGCCAGCAGCTTCGACAGGGGGGACGGGGCCCAGCATTTT. The chain combines TRBV7-9 with TRBJ1-5; 9 bases match TRBD1. The germline V gene has CDR1 SEHNR and CDR2 FQNEAQ (reference sequence). The length of the CDR3 is 14 residues. Trimming removed 3 bases from V and 11 bases from J; junction bases left unmatched: 8.